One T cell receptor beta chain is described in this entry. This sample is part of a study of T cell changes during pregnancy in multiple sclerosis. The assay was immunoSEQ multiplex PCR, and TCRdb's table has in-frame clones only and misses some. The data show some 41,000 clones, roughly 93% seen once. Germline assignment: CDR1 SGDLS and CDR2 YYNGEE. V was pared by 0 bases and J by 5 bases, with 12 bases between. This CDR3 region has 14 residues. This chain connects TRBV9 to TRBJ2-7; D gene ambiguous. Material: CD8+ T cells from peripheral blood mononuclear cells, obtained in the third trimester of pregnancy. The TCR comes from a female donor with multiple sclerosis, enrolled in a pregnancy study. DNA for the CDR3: TGTGCCAGCAGCGTAGGATCTTCGCAGAACGAGCAGTACTTC. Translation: CASSVGSSQNEQYF.